This T cell receptor (beta chain) appears in the sequencing data of a study of blood T cell repertoires in COVID-19. Study overall: There were acute and convalescent COVID-19 samples, and they came from the United States, Italy and Spain. PBMCs, B-cell-depleted T cells, or T cells provided the cDNA or gDNA that made up the material.

V was clipped by 2 bases and J by 8 bases; unmatched bases: 5. The CDR3 has 15 residues. Looked up from germline, CDR1 is SGHDN and CDR2 is FVKESK. In the authors' methods: From reference gene primer amplification, estimates of nucleated cell counts were derived. Assay used: immunoSEQ multiplex PCR; TCRdb lists only in-frame clones, some missing. V and J calls and clone size are as listed in that table; D and trimming were resolved from the DNA. The table lists approximately 230,000 clones, around nine tenths of them singletons. The chain carries TRBV14 and TRBJ2-1, with TRBD1 matching over 11 bases. The sequenced sample was peripheral blood. This sequence originates from a woman aged 40 to 50 who had recovered from COVID-19. CDR3 coding DNA: TGTGCCAGCAGCCAATGGACAGGGGGCAACGATGAGCAGTTCTTC. Protein sequence: CASSQWTGGNDEQFF.